A selection of T cell receptor beta chains follows, all from one sample in a study of response to subunit inactivated influenza vaccine. TCRdb passed the RT-PCR reads through MiXCR, listing each CDR3 protein once. Among 650,000 to 850,000 distinct CDR3 sequences, about 15% were seen once, and the ten largest hold less than 7%. Sample: PBMCs from blood, taken approximately 15 days before vaccination. The receptors originated from a man aged 45-65 years who received an inactivated influenza vaccine. Each CDR3 is given with its conserved first and last residue. The D gene is left open where the match is weak. Size values are once, few and many counts, or a class for expanded clones, and some rows have none.

-,-,TRBV11-2,TRBJ2-2,CASSLAGTTSGELFF,TGTGCCAGCAGCTTAGCGGGCACCACAAGCGGGGAGCTGTTTTTT
-,-,TRBV5-1,TRBJ2-6,CASSSGGPGANVLTF,TGCGCCAGCAGCTCCGGGGGGCCTGGGGCCAACGTCCTGACTTTC
-,few,TRBV6-2/TRBV6-3,TRBJ2-2,CASRPPGTKLNTGELFF,TGTGCCAGCAGACCACCTGGGACAAAATTAAACACCGGGGAGCTGTTTTTT
TRBD2,many,TRBV6-2/TRBV6-3,TRBJ2-1,CASSLSGRGYYNEQFF,TGTGCCAGCAGTCTTAGCGGGAGGGGGTACTACAATGAGCAGTTCTTC
-,-,TRBV3-1,TRBJ2-4,CASSQGSTKNIQYF,TGTGCCAGCAGCCAAGGGAGTACCAAAAACATTCAGTACTTC
TRBD2,-,TRBV12-3/TRBV12-4,TRBJ2-1,CASRLAGSYNEQFF,TGTGCCAGCAGACTAGCGGGCTCCTACAATGAGCAGTTCTTC
TRBD1,-,TRBV6-6,TRBJ2-7,CASSYRRTGYEQYF,TGTGCCAGCAGTTACCGCAGGACAGGCTACGAGCAGTACTTC
TRBD1,few,TRBV5-6,TRBJ1-4,CASSIPGQGREKLFF,TGTGCCAGCAGCATTCCGGGACAGGGGAGAGAAAAACTGTTTTTT
-,few,TRBV30,TRBJ2-2,CAWSVWGELFF,TGTGCCTGGAGTGTGTGGGGGGAGCTGTTTTTT
-,few,TRBV5-1,TRBJ2-3,CASSLTPTSTDTQYF,TGCGCCAGCAGCTTGACCCCCACGAGCACAGATACGCAGTATTTT
TRBD1,few,TRBV4-2,TRBJ2-5,CASSQETGTGETQYF,TGTGCCAGCAGCCAAGAGACAGGGACGGGAGAGACCCAGTACTTC
-,few,TRBV2,TRBJ2-1,CASSPPYNGAPFRYNEQFF,TGTGCCAGCAGTCCGCCGTATAACGGAGCCCCCTTTCGTTACAATGAGCAGTTCTTC
-,few,TRBV7-2,TRBJ2-5,CASSLAPANQETQYF,TGTGCCAGCAGCTTAGCGCCGGCTAATCAAGAGACCCAGTACTTC
-,-,TRBV20-1,TRBJ2-5,CSARRVGGAWETQYF,TGCAGTGCTAGACGTGTGGGGGGGGCGTGGGAGACCCAGTACTTC
TRBD1,-,TRBV6-5,TRBJ2-3,CASSYSGQGRTDTQYF,TGTGCCAGCAGTTACTCGGGACAGGGACGCACAGATACGCAGTATTTT
-,-,TRBV10-3,TRBJ2-4,CAISEIERTAKNIQYF,TGTGCCATCAGTGAAATAGAGAGGACAGCCAAAAACATTCAGTACTTC
TRBD2,-,TRBV12-3/TRBV12-4,TRBJ2-5,CASSLILADTQETQYF,TGTGCCAGCAGTCTGATACTAGCGGATACCCAAGAGACCCAGTACTTC